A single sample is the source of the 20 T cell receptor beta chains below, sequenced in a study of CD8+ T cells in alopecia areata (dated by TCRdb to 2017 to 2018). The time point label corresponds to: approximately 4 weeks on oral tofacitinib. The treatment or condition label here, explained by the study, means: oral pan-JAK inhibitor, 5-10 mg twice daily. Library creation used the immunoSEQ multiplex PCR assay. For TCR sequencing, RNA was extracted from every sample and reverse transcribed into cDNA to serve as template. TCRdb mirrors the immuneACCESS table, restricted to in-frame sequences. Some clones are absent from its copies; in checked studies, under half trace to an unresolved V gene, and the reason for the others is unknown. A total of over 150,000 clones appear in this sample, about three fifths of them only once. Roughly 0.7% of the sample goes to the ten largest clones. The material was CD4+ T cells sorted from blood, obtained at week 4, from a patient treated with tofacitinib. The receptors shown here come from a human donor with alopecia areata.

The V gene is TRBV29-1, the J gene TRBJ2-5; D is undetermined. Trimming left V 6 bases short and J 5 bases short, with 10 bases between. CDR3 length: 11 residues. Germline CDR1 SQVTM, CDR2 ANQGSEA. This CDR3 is CSVIKTETQYF. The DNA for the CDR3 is TGCAGCGTAATAAAGACGGAGACCCAGTACTTC.

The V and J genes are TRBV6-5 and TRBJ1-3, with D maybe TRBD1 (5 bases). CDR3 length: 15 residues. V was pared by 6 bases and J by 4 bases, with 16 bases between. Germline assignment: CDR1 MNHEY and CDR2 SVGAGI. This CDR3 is CASRRGGSSGNTIYF. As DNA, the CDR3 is TGTGCCAGCAGGAGGGGTGGGTCTTCGGGAAACACCATATATTTT.

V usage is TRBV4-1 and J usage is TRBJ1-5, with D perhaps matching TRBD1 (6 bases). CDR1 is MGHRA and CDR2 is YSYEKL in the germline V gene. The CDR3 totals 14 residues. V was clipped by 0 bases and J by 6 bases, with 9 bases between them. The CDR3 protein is CASSQDRGIQPQHF. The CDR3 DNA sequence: TGCGCCAGCAGCCAAGACAGGGGAATTCAGCCCCAGCATTTT.

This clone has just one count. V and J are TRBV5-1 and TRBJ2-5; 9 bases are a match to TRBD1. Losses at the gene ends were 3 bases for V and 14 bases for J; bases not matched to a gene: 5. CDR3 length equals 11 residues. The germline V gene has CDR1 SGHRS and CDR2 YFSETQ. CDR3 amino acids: CASSWDRVQYF. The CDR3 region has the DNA TGCGCCAGCAGCTGGGACAGGGTCCAATACTTC.

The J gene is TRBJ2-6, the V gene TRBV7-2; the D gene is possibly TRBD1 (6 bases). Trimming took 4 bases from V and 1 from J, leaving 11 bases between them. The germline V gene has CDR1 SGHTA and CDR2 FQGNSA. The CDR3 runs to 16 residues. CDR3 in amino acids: CASSSSTGSGANVLTF. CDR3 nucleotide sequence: TGTGCCAGCAGCTCATCAACAGGGTCTGGGGCCAACGTCCTGACTTTC.

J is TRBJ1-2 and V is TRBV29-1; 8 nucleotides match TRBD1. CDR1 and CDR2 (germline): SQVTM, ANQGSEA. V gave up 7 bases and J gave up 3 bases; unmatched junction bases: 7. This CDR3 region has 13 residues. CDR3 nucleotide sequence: TGCAGCGCCTTGGACAGGGCTGACTATGGCTACACCTTC. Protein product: CSALDRADYGYTF.

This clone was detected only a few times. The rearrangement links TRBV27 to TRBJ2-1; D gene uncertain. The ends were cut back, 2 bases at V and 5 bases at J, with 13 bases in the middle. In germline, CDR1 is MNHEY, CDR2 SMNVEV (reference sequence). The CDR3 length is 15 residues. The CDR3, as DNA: TGTGCCAGCAGTTTAAATGGGGTTCGGAACAATGAGCAGTTCTTC. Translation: CASSLNGVRNNEQFF.

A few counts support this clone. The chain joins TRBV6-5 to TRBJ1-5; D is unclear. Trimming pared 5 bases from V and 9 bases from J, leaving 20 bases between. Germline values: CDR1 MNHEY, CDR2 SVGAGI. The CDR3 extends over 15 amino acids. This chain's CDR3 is CASSAAGPGLGPQHF. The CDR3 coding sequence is TGTGCCAGCAGTGCCGCCGGACCCGGACTAGGGCCCCAGCATTTT.

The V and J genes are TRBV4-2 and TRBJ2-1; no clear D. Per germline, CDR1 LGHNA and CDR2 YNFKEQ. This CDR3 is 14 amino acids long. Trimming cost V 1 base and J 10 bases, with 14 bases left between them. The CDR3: CASSQGLLPEEQFF. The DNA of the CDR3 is TGTGCCAGCAGCCAAGGGCTCCTGCCAGAGGAGCAGTTCTTC.

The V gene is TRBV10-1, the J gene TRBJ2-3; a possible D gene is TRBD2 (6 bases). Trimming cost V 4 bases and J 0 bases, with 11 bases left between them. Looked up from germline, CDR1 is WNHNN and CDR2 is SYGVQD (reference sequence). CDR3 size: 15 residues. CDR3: CASSVGRTSTDTQYF. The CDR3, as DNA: TGCGCCAGCAGTGTGGGGAGGACTAGCACAGATACGCAGTATTTT.

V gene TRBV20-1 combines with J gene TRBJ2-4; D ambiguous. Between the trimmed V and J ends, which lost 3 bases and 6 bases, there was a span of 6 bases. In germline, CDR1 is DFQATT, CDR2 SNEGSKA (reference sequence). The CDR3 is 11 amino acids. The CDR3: CSASGRNIQYF. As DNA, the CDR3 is TGCAGTGCTAGCGGCAGAAACATTCAGTACTTC.

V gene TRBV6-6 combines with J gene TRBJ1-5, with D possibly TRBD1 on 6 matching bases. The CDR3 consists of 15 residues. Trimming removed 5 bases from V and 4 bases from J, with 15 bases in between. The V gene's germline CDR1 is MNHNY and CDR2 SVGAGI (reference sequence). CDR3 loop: CASSPPGGRNQPQHF. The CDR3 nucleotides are TGTGCCAGCAGTCCTCCGGGGGGGCGAAATCAGCCCCAGCATTTT.

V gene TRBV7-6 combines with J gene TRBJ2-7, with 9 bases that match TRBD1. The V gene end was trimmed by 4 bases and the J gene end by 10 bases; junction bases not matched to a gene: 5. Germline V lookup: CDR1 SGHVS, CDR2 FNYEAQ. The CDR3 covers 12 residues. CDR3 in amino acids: CASSSRDRVQYF. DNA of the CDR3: TGTGCCAGCAGCTCCCGGGACAGGGTACAGTACTTC. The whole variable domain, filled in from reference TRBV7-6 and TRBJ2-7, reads GAGVSQSPRYKVTKRGQDVALRCDPISGHVSLYWYRQALGQGPEFLTYFNYEAQQDKSGLPNDRFSAERPEGSISTLTIQRTEQRDSAMYRCASSSRDRVQYFGPGTRLTVT.

This chain's CDR3 is CAWSQGGAGANVLTF. The DNA of the CDR3 is TGTGCCTGGAGTCAGGGGGGTGCTGGGGCCAACGTCCTGACTTTC. The chain carries TRBV30 and TRBJ2-6; TRBD1 might be the D (7 bases). Germline V lookup: CDR1 GTSNPN, CDR2 SVGIG (reference sequence). The V end was cut by 2 bases, the J end by 2 bases, with 10 bases between. The CDR3 runs to 15 residues.

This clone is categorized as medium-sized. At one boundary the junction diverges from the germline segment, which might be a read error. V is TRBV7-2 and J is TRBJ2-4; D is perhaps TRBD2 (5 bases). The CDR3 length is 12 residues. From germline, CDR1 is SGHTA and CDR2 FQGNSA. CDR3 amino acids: CASSPGSWGWDF. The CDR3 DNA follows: TGTGCCAGCAGCCCGGGAAGTTGGGGTTGGGACTTC.

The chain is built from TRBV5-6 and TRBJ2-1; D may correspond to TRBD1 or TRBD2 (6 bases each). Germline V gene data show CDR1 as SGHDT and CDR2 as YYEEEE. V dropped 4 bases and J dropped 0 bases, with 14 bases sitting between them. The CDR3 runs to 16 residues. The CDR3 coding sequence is TGTGCCAGCAGCCGGGGGCTGGAGAGCTCCTACAATGAGCAGTTCTTC. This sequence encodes CASSRGLESSYNEQFF.

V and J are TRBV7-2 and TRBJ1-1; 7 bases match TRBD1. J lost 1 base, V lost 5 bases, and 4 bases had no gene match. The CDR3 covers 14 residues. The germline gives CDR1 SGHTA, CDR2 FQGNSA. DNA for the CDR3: TGTGCCAGCAGCCCGGACAGGCCGAACACTGAAGCTTTCTTT. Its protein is CASSPDRPNTEAFF.

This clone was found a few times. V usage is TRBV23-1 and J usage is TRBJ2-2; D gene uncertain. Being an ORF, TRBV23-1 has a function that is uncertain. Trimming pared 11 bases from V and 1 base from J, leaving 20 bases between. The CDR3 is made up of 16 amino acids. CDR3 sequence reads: CARTVRASMNTGELFF. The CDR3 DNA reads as TGCGCCCGCACGGTTCGAGCCTCGATGAACACCGGGGAGCTGTTTTTT.

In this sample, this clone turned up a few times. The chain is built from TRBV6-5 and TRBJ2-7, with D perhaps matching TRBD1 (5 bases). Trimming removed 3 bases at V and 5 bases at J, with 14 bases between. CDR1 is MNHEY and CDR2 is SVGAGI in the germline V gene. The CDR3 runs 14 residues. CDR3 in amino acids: CASSYWQGGHEQYF. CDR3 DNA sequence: TGTGCCAGCAGTTATTGGCAGGGTGGCCACGAGCAGTACTTC.

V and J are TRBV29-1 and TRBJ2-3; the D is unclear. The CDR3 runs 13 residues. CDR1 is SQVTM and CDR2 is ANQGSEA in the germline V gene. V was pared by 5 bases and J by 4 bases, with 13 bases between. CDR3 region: CSVRPPAADTQYF. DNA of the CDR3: TGCAGCGTTCGTCCCCCCGCCGCAGATACGCAGTATTTT.